Sequencing of this TCR beta chain was carried out in a study of human T cells and chemical hapten exposure. The V end lost 3 bases, the J end lost 4 bases, and 9 bases lay between the germline ends. The CDR3 is made up of 13 amino acids. Germline CDR1 and CDR2: SEHNR and FQNEAQ (reference sequence). Using its own MiXCR run on the RACE reads, TCRdb lists one record per CDR3 protein. The data hold about 120,000 distinct CDR3 sequences, with roughly 12% observed a single time. As to time point: pre-sensitization, week 0. Treatment meaning: therapeutic diphenylcyclopropenone sensitization with weekly scalp DPC.

This specimen was whole blood, taken in connection with sensitization to the hapten diphenylcyclopropenone (DPC). This clonotype was sampled from a woman aged 18-29 years with alopecia areata. Some clones in this sample may be carry-over from other donors' samples. This chain links TRBV7-9 with TRBJ1-1; D not certain. CDR3 nucleotide sequence: TGTGCCAGCAGCTTTAAGGGAGGCACTGAAGCTTTCTTT. Translation: CASSFKGGTEAFF.